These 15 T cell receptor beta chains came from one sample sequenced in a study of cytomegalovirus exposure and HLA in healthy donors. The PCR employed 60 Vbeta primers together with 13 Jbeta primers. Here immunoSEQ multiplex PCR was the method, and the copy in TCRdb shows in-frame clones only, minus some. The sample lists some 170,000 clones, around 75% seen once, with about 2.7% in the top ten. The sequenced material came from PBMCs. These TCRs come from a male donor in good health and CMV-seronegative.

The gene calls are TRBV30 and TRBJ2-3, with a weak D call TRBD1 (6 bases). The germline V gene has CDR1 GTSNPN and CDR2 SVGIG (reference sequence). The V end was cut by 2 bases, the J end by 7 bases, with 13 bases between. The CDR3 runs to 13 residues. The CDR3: CAWSKGEPNTQYF. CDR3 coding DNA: TGTGCCTGGAGTAAGGGGGAACCTAATACGCAGTATTTT.

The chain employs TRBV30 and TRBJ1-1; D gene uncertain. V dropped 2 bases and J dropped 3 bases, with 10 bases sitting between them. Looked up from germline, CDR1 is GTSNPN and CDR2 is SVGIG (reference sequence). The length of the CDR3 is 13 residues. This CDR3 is CAWSLGLDTEAFF. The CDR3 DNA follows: TGTGCCTGGAGTCTGGGCTTGGACACTGAAGCTTTCTTT.

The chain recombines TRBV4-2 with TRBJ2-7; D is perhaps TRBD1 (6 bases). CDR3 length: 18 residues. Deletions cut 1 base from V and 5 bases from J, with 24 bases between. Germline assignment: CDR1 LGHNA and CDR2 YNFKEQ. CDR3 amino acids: CASSQVLSGQGIGHEQYF. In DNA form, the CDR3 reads TGTGCCAGCAGCCAAGTGCTTTCAGGGCAGGGGATTGGCCACGAGCAGTACTTC.

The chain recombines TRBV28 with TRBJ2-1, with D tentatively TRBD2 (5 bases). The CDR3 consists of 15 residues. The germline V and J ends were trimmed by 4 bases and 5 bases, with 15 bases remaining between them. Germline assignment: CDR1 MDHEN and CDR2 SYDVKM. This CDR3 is CASSSLLLDHNEQFF. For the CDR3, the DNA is TGTGCCAGCAGTTCCCTATTACTAGACCACAATGAGCAGTTCTTC.

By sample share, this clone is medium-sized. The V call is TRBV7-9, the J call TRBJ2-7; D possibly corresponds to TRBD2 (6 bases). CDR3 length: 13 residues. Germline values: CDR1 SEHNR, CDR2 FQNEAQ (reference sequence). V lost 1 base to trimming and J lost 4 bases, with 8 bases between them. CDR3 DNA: TGTGCCAGCAGCTTAGAGAGCGGGTACGAGCAGTACTTC. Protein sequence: CASSLESGYEQYF.

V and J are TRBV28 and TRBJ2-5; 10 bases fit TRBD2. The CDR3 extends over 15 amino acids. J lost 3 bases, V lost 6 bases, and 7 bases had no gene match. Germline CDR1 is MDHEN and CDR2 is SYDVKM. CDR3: CASRGRLAGEETQYF. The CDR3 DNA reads TGTGCCAGCAGGGGGCGGCTAGCGGGAGAAGAGACCCAGTACTTC.

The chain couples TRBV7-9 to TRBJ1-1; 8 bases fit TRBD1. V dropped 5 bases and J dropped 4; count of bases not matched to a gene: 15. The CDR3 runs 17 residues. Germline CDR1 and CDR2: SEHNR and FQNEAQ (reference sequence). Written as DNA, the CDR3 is TGTGCCAGCAGCCCCACTGGGCAGGGGGCCGTTGGCACTGAAGCTTTCTTT. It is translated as CASSPTGQGAVGTEAFF.

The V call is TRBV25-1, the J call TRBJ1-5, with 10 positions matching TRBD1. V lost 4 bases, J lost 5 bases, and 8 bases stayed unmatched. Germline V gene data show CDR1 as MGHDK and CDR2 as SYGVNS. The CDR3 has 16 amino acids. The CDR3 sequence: CASSGDRGFVDQPQHF. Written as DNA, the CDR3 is TGTGCCAGCAGTGGGGACAGGGGATTCGTGGATCAGCCCCAGCATTTT.

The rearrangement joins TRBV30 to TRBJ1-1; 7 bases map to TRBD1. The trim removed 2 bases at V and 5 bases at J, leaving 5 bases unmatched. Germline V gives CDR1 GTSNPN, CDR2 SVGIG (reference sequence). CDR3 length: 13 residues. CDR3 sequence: CAWSFDRATEAFF. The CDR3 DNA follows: TGTGCCTGGAGTTTTGACAGGGCAACTGAAGCTTTCTTT.

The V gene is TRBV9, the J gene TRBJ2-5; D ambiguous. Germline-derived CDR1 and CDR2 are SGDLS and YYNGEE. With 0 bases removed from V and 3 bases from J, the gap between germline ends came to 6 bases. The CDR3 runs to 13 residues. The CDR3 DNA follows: TGTGCCAGCAGCGTAGTGTCGGAAGAGACCCAGTACTTC. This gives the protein CASSVVSEETQYF.

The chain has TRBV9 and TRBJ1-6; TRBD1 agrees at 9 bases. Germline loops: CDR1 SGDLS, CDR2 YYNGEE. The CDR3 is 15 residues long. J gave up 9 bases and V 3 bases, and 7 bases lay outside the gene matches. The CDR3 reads CASSAQTGGSSPLHF. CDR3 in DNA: TGTGCCAGCAGCGCTCAGACAGGGGGGAGTTCACCCCTCCACTTT.

In DNA form, the CDR3 reads TGTGCCAGCCGGACTGTGGAACTTGGGGGCTACACCTTC. This translates into CASRTVELGGYTF. This chain joins TRBV2 and TRBJ1-2; D remains ambiguous. This CDR3 is 13 amino acids long. V lost 8 bases and J 8 bases, leaving 18 bases between the germline ends. Per the germline V gene, CDR1 is SNHLY and CDR2 is FYNNEI. Using reference TRBV2 and TRBJ1-2 for the parts outside the CDR3, the full variable domain is EPEVTQTPSHQVTQMGQEVILRCVPISNHLYFYWYRQILGQKVEFLVSFYNNEISEKSEIFDDQFSVERPDGSNFTLKIRSTKLEDSAMYFCASRTVELGGYTFGSGTRLTVV.

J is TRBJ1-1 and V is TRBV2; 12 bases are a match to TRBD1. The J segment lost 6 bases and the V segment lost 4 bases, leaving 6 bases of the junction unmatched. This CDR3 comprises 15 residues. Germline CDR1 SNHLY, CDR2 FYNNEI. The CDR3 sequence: CASSVQGQGAAEAFF. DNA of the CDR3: TGTGCCAGCAGTGTACAGGGACAGGGGGCCGCTGAAGCTTTCTTT.

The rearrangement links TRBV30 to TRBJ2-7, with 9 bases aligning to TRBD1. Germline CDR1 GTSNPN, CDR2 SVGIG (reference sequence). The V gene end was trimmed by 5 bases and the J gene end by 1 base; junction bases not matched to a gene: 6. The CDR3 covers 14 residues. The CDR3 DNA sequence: TGTGCCTGGGGGAGGGGACAGGGTTCCTACGAGCAGTACTTC. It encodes CAWGRGQGSYEQYF.

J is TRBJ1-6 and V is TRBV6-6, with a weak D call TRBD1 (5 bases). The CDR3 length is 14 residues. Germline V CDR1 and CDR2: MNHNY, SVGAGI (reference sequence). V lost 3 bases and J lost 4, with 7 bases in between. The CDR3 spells CASSYKGYNSPLHF. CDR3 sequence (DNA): TGTGCCAGCAGTTATAAGGGGTATAATTCACCCCTCCACTTT.